Below, 2 T cell receptor beta chains from the same sample are listed, as sequenced in a study of CXCR3-negative and CXCR3-positive naive CD8 T cells. Libraries were UMI-labeled 5' RACE TRB cDNA. TCRdb re-called the 5' RACE reads, yielding one record per CDR3 amino acid sequence without DNA. The sample table sets out under 25,000 distinct CDR3 sequences. Material: memory CD8+ T cells from blood. The receptor set was obtained from a human donor in good health. Some clones in this sample may be carry-over from other donors' samples.

The CDR3 here is CSVESPLAQTQYF. This chain connects TRBV29-1 to TRBJ2-5; the D call from TCRdb, TRBD2, cannot be confirmed without DNA. The germline V gene encodes CDR1 SQVTM and CDR2 ANQGSEA. The CDR3 extends over 13 amino acids.

The chain is built from TRBV9 and TRBJ1-1; TCRdb indicates TRBD1, and absent DNA this call remains unverified. From germline, CDR1 is SGDLS and CDR2 YYNGEE. CDR3 length: 15 residues. The CDR3 loop reads CASSPPRGVTAEAFF.